This is a list of T cell receptor beta chains from one sample in a study of radiation and T cells in renal cell carcinoma. Here immunoSEQ multiplex PCR was the method, and the copy in TCRdb shows in-frame clones only, minus some. The sample shows some 58,000 clones, just over 75% of them seen only once. Sample: blood, taken from a patient whose treatment included radiotherapy and nephrectomy. The origin of the receptors is a man aged 55-75 years with renal cell carcinoma. Each CDR3 is given with its conserved first and last residue. Each record gives: J gene, clone size, D gene, V gene, CDR3 protein, CDR3 DNA. D genes are given only for firm matches. Size is stated for part of the rows, as once, few or many counts, or as a class when the clone is expanded.

TRBJ2-5	-	TRBD2	TRBV7-6	CASSLGLASQETQYF	TGTGCCAGCAGCTTGGGACTAGCGAGCCAAGAGACCCAGTACTTC
TRBJ1-2	-	TRBD1	TRBV27	CASSSTGTANYGYTF	TGTGCCAGCAGTTCTACCGGGACAGCAAACTATGGCTACACCTTC
TRBJ1-2	few	-	TRBV7-9	CASSLVLGVDYGYTF	TGTGCCAGCAGCTTAGTTTTGGGGGTTGACTATGGCTACACCTTC
TRBJ1-1	once	TRBD1	TRBV19	CASRVPGQGNTEAFF	TGTGCCAGTAGGGTCCCGGGACAGGGAAACACTGAAGCTTTCTTT
TRBJ1-1	-	TRBD1	TRBV18	CASSPGTGNMNTEAFF	TGTGCCAGCTCACCTGGGACAGGGAACATGAACACTGAAGCTTTCTTT
TRBJ1-1	-	-	TRBV7-9	CASSSLDPGTEAFF	TGTGCCAGCAGCTCCCTGGACCCCGGCACTGAAGCTTTCTTT
TRBJ2-7	-	-	TRBV5-6	CASSFRTRLYEQYF	TGTGCCAGCAGCTTCCGAACCAGGCTCTACGAGCAGTACTTC
TRBJ1-2	-	-	TRBV18	CASSRTQEITNYGYTF	TGTGCCAGCTCGCGTACCCAAGAGATTACTAACTATGGCTACACCTTC
TRBJ1-2	once	TRBD1	TRBV5-1	CASSGGQGYYGYTF	TGCGCCAGCAGCGGCGGACAGGGTTACTATGGCTACACCTTC
TRBJ1-6	once	-	TRBV30	CAWSVASLGISPLHF	TGTGCCTGGAGTGTAGCGAGTCTAGGAATCTCACCCCTCCACTTT
TRBJ2-7	-	TRBD1	TRBV6-5	CASSYSSGQGYEQYF	TGTGCCAGCAGTTACTCGTCCGGACAGGGCTACGAGCAGTACTTC
TRBJ2-6	-	-	TRBV29-1	CSVGLSGANVLTF	TGCAGCGTTGGACTGTCTGGGGCCAACGTCCTGACTTTC
TRBJ2-2	-	-	TRBV7-9	CASPRGTSNTGELFF	TGTGCCAGCCCACGAGGGACTTCGAACACCGGGGAGCTGTTTTTT
TRBJ1-2	-	-	TRBV18	CASSPDSNYGYTF	TGTGCCAGCTCACCTGACAGCAACTATGGCTACACCTTC
TRBJ2-1	few	-	TRBV19	CASSTLDFYNEQFF	TGTGCCAGTAGTACTCTGGACTTTTACAATGAGCAGTTCTTC
TRBJ2-5	few	-	TRBV19	CASQQEETQYF	TGTGCCAGCCAGCAGGAGGAGACCCAGTACTTC
TRBJ1-2	once	-	TRBV2	CASSEAWQGYGYTF	TGTGCCAGCAGTGAAGCCTGGCAGGGCTATGGCTACACCTTC
TRBJ2-7	-	-	TRBV18	CASSPRHQEVYEQYF	TGTGCCAGCTCACCCCGGCATCAGGAGGTCTACGAGCAGTACTTC
TRBJ1-1	-	-	TRBV29-1	CSFGGVNGNTEAFF	TGCAGCTTCGGGGGGGTAAACGGGAACACTGAAGCTTTCTTT
TRBJ1-2	few	-	TRBV6-6	CASSYSTGGYGYTF	TGTGCCAGCAGTTACTCGACGGGGGGGTATGGCTACACCTTC
TRBJ2-7	few	-	TRBV2	CASTPRLETVAASYEQYF	TGTGCCAGCACCCCTCGGTTGGAGACGGTCGCCGCGTCCTACGAGCAGTACTTC
TRBJ1-2	-	-	TRBV19	CASIGFNYGYTF	TGTGCCAGTATAGGGTTTAACTATGGCTACACCTTC
TRBJ1-6	-	-	TRBV4-3	CASSQDYQLYNSPLHF	TGCGCCAGCAGCCAAGATTACCAGCTCTATAATTCACCCCTCCACTTT
TRBJ1-5	-	TRBD1	TRBV6-1	CAGAGGWGNQPQHF	TGTGCCGGAGCAGGGGGCTGGGGCAATCAGCCCCAGCATTTT
TRBJ1-1	-	-	TRBV29-1	CSVGGTQGTLTEAFF	TGCAGCGTTGGGGGAACGCAGGGGACGTTGACTGAAGCTTTCTTT
TRBJ1-5	-	TRBD1	TRBV7-8	CASRVGTGANQPQHF	TGTGCCAGCAGGGTAGGGACAGGGGCAAATCAGCCCCAGCATTTT
TRBJ1-5	-	-	TRBV20-1	CSARDPVTQHF	TGCAGTGCTAGAGATCCGGTCACCCAGCATTTT
TRBJ1-4	-	-	TRBV11-3	CASSSGVTNEKLFF	TGTGCCAGCAGCTCGGGGGTAACTAATGAAAAACTGTTTTTT
TRBJ2-3	-	-	TRBV5-1	CASSFGPSPDTQYF	TGCGCCAGCAGCTTCGGGCCCTCCCCAGATACGCAGTATTTT
TRBJ1-5	-	-	TRBV19	CASNDVNQPQHF	TGTGCCAGTAACGACGTAAATCAGCCCCAGCATTTT
TRBJ1-4	-	TRBD1	TRBV5-1	CASSPGQGMAKKLFF	TGCGCCAGCAGCCCCGGACAGGGGATGGCTAAAAAACTGTTTTTT
TRBJ1-2	few	TRBD1	TRBV7-9	CASTSLGQGDYGYTF	TGTGCCAGCACCTCTTTGGGACAGGGTGACTATGGCTACACCTTC
TRBJ1-2	-	-	TRBV25-1	CASSGMIRENYGYTF	TGTGCCAGCAGTGGGATGATCAGGGAGAACTATGGCTACACCTTC
TRBJ1-4	once	-	TRBV7-2	CASSLARGGLREKLFF	TGTGCCAGCAGCTTAGCGCGGGGGGGCCTCCGTGAAAAACTGTTTTTT
TRBJ2-1	once	-	TRBV4-1	CASSQEVYPNSYNEQFF	TGCGCCAGCAGCCAAGAAGTCTACCCGAACTCCTACAATGAGCAGTTCTTC
TRBJ1-6	-	TRBD1	TRBV6-4	CASSVTGTGDSPLHF	TGTGCCAGCAGTGTTACCGGGACAGGGGATTCACCCCTCCACTTT
TRBJ2-3	-	TRBD1	TRBV4-3	CASSHGTVDTQYF	TGCGCCAGCAGCCACGGGACAGTAGATACGCAGTATTTT
TRBJ2-5	-	-	TRBV7-8	CASTGEETQYF	TGTGCCAGCACGGGGGAGGAGACCCAGTACTTC
TRBJ1-4	few	-	TRBV21-1	CASSKGGGAKLFF	TGTGCCAGCAGCAAAGGGGGGGGTGCAAAACTGTTTTTT
TRBJ2-2	-	-	TRBV5-1	CASKRGGNTGELFF	TGCGCCAGCAAGCGTGGAGGGAACACCGGGGAGCTGTTTTTT
TRBJ2-3	few	TRBD2	TRBV4-3	CASSQGTRTLTDTQYF	TGCGCCAGCAGCCAAGGGACTAGGACCCTCACAGATACGCAGTATTTT